The 15 T cell receptor beta chains in this list originate from one sample, sequenced in a study of control samples from healthy donors and cancer patients. Sequencing was performed with immunoSEQ multiplex PCR; in TCRdb, only in-frame clones are kept and a portion is missing. The data contain roughly 370,000 clones, around nine tenths of them singletons. Specimen: PBMCs. The receptors derive from a man aged 35-49 years with head and neck cancer.

The V gene is TRBV29-1, the J gene TRBJ2-7; weak D call: TRBD2 (7 bases). The V end lost 3 bases, the J end lost 5 bases, and 11 bases lay between the germline ends. The CDR3 runs to 12 residues. Germline values: CDR1 SQVTM, CDR2 ANQGSEA. The CDR3 reads CSVEGGLNEQYF. CDR3 nucleotide sequence: TGCAGCGTTGAGGGGGGGCTCAACGAGCAGTACTTC.

The genes are TRBV6-7 and TRBJ2-2, with D possibly matching TRBD1 (6 bases). TRBV6-7 carries the ORF label, with uncertain function. CDR3 length equals 15 residues. Trimming took off 6 bases at V and 8 bases at J, with 19 bases between the two ends. The CDR3 reads CASRRLEGVRGELFF. DNA for the CDR3: TGTGCCAGCAGACGCCTAGAGGGGGTGCGTGGGGAGCTGTTTTTT.

This chain connects TRBV28 to TRBJ2-3, with 10 bases lining up with TRBD2. Germline V gene sequence: CDR1 MDHEN, CDR2 SYDVKM. Unmatched junction bases numbered 11, after V lost 5 bases and J lost 6 bases. The CDR3 is 16 amino acids. CDR3 sequence: CASSSGGAGGEDTQYF. For the CDR3, the DNA is TGTGCCAGCAGTAGCGGGGGGGCGGGAGGTGAGGATACGCAGTATTTT.

The chain couples TRBV7-3 to TRBJ2-1, with unresolved D. Germline values: CDR1 SGHTA, CDR2 FQGTGA. V lost 5 bases and J lost 3, with 14 bases in between. There are 15 residues in the CDR3. The chain's CDR3 is CASSATTLDYNEQFF. DNA for the CDR3: TGTGCCAGCAGCGCTACGACTTTAGACTACAATGAGCAGTTCTTC.

Only one count was recorded for this clone. This chain links TRBV28 with TRBJ1-5; D uncertain. Germline V CDR1 and CDR2: MDHEN, SYDVKM. Trimming left V 8 bases short and J 5 bases short, with 19 bases between. The CDR3 is 15 residues long. CDR3 amino acids: CASGPLQALDQPQHF. CDR3 nucleotide sequence: TGTGCCAGCGGCCCTTTGCAGGCCTTAGATCAGCCCCAGCATTTT.

The chain has TRBV4-1 and TRBJ2-7, with D tentatively TRBD1 (5 bases). V lost 1 base and J 4 bases, leaving 8 bases between the germline ends. Germline V lookup: CDR1 MGHRA, CDR2 YSYEKL. This CDR3 has 13 amino acids. The CDR3 DNA follows: TGCGCCAGCAGCCAAGTCAGGGCTTACGAGCAGTACTTC. Residues: CASSQVRAYEQYF.

V and J are TRBV27 and TRBJ1-2; TRBD1 agrees at 8 bases. CDR3 length: 16 residues. The V gene's germline CDR1 is MNHEY and CDR2 SMNVEV (reference sequence). The V and J ends lost 4 bases and 5 bases, in that order; junction bases with no gene match: 12. CDR3 nucleotide sequence: TGTGCCAGCAGTTCCCCGGGGCAGGGGGCTATTTATGGCTACACCTTC. Translation: CASSSPGQGAIYGYTF.

The chain couples TRBV11-2 to TRBJ1-1; 8 bases fit TRBD1. The germline V gene encodes CDR1 SGHAT and CDR2 FQNNGV. After removal of 5 bases from V and 4 bases from J, the junction contained 9 bases not matched to a gene. The CDR3 extends over 15 amino acids. CDR3 in amino acids: CASSPRGQGPTEAFF. The CDR3 coding sequence is TGTGCCAGCAGCCCCAGGGGGCAGGGCCCCACTGAAGCTTTCTTT.

The chain uses TRBV5-1 and TRBJ2-1; D tentatively fits TRBD1 or TRBD2 (7 bases each). The CDR3 contains 17 residues. The V end lost 4 bases, the J end lost 1 base, and 18 bases lay between the germline ends. Germline values: CDR1 SGHRS, CDR2 YFSETQ. CDR3 sequence reads: CASSPSGGVSSYNEQFF. The CDR3 region has the DNA TGCGCCAGCAGCCCCTCAGGGGGGGTAAGTTCCTACAATGAGCAGTTCTTC.

The chain uses TRBV27 and TRBJ1-2, with D tentatively TRBD1 (6 bases). The ends were cut back, 4 bases at V and 3 bases at J, with 12 bases in the middle. From germline, CDR1 is MNHEY and CDR2 SMNVEV (reference sequence). This CDR3 comprises 14 residues. The CDR3 sequence is CASSWAGADYGYTF. The CDR3 coding sequence is TGTGCCAGCAGTTGGGCAGGGGCTGACTATGGCTACACCTTC.

The chain links TRBV19 to TRBJ1-5, with D maybe TRBD1 (5 bases). In germline, CDR1 is LNHDA, CDR2 SQIVND (reference sequence). The CDR3 is 16 amino acids. Trimming removed 4 bases at V and 3 bases at J, with 16 bases between. The CDR3 DNA reads as TGTGCCAGTAGTAGGGGCGGGACCTTTTCCAATCAGCCCCAGCATTTT. Encoded protein: CASSRGGTFSNQPQHF.

The V gene is TRBV5-1, the J gene TRBJ1-6; possible D gene TRBD1, 6 bases. V was trimmed by 1 base and J by 7 bases, leaving 9 bases between them. The CDR3 contains 14 residues. Germline CDR1 is SGHRS and CDR2 is YFSETQ. CDR3 bases: TGCGCCAGCAGCTTGCTGCAGGGGAATTCACCCCTCCACTTT. Its protein is CASSLLQGNSPLHF. The full variable domain, rest sourced from reference TRBV5-1 and TRBJ1-6, is KAGVTQTPRYLIKTRGQQVTLSCSPISGHRSVSWYQQTPGQGLQFLFEYFSETQRNKGNFPGRFSGRQFSNSRSEMNVSTLELGDSALYLCASSLLQGNSPLHFGNGTRLTVT.

The chain is built from TRBV3-1 (or the pseudogene TRBV3-2) and TRBJ2-7; D is ambiguous. V was pared by 3 bases and J by 2 bases, with 8 bases between. The CDR3 runs to 13 residues. The V gene's germline CDR1 is LGHDT and CDR2 YNNKEL (reference sequence). DNA for the CDR3: TGTGCCAGCAGCCATTCCGTGACCTACGAGCAGTACTTC. It yields the protein CASSHSVTYEQYF.

This chain links TRBV10-1 with TRBJ2-3, with 10 positions matching TRBD1. The V gene end was trimmed by 6 bases and the J gene end by 4 bases; junction bases not matched to a gene: 10. Germline V lookup: CDR1 WNHNN, CDR2 SYGVQD (reference sequence). This CDR3 has 16 residues. The CDR3 DNA is TGCGCCAGCAGCTTGACAGGGGGCAATCGCCCAGATACGCAGTATTTT. Its protein is CASSLTGGNRPDTQYF.

The chain carries TRBV19 and TRBJ1-1, with D possibly matching TRBD1 (5 bases). This CDR3 region has 14 residues. CDR1 is LNHDA, CDR2 SQIVND, per germline (reference sequence). V dropped 6 bases and J dropped 0 bases, with 11 bases sitting between them. CDR3 DNA: TGTGCCAGTAGCGAGGGACGGATGAACACTGAAGCTTTCTTT. Translated: CASSEGRMNTEAFF.